The rows below give T cell receptor beta chains drawn from one sample of a study of blood T cell repertoires in COVID-19. Assay: immunoSEQ multiplex PCR; the TCRdb copy retains only in-frame clones and omits some. The sample carries 300,000 to 450,000 clones, around nine tenths recorded once. The specimen was peripheral blood. The receptors were gathered from a human donor in a cohort sampled during active COVID-19. Each CDR3 is given with its conserved first and last residue. The D gene is left open where the match is weak. The size entry is marked missing in some rows and otherwise reads once, few, many or a size class.

>TRBD2|TRBV6-4|.|TRBJ2-3
CASSDSSSGGAVDTQYF
TGTGCCAGCAGTGACTCCTCTAGCGGGGGGGCCGTGGATACGCAGTATTTT
>TRBD1|TRBV9|once|TRBJ2-1
CASSVEGQGKVARSYNEQFF
TGTGCCAGCAGCGTAGAGGGACAGGGTAAGGTGGCCCGATCCTACAATGAGCAGTTCTTC
>TRBD1|TRBV6-4|.|TRBJ1-1
CASRRQGADTEAFF
TGTGCCAGCAGAAGACAGGGGGCTGACACTGAAGCTTTCTTT
>TRBD2|TRBV9|.|TRBJ2-3
CASSFSGGLTDTQYF
TGTGCCAGCAGCTTTAGCGGGGGGCTCACAGATACGCAGTATTTT
>.|TRBV3-1/TRBV3-2|.|TRBJ2-3
CASSHLWRGRADTQYF
TGTGCCAGCAGCCACCTTTGGAGGGGGCGGGCAGATACGCAGTATTTT
>.|TRBV9|.|TRBJ2-7
CASSVGGHSYEQYF
TGTGCCAGCAGCGTAGGAGGCCATTCCTACGAGCAGTACTTC
>.|TRBV5-1|.|TRBJ2-3
CASSFDGSRTDTQYF
TGCGCCAGCAGCTTTGACGGGTCCCGCACAGATACGCAGTATTTT
>.|TRBV5-8|.|TRBJ2-7
CASSLGGTSYEQYF
TGTGCCAGCAGCTTGGGAGGAACCTCCTACGAGCAGTACTTC
>TRBD2|TRBV5-1|.|TRBJ2-1
CASSLAGTSLNNEQFF
TGCGCCAGCAGCTTGGCAGGGACTAGTCTCAACAATGAGCAGTTCTTC
>TRBD1|TRBV7-9|once|TRBJ2-7
CASSLEGTAYYEQYF
TGTGCCAGCAGCTTAGAAGGGACAGCCTACTACGAGCAGTACTTC
>TRBD1|TRBV30|once|TRBJ2-5
CAWSRQGETQYF
TGTGCCTGGAGTCGACAGGGGGAGACCCAGTACTTC
>TRBD1|TRBV19|few|TRBJ2-4
CASSGQGVRGGKNIQYF
TGTGCCAGTAGTGGGCAGGGGGTACGAGGCGGCAAAAACATTCAGTACTTC
>TRBD1|TRBV6-6|.|TRBJ2-5
CASSYSTQGDQETQYF
TGTGCCAGCAGTTACTCGACGCAGGGGGACCAAGAGACCCAGTACTTC
>.|TRBV2|.|TRBJ1-6
CATCRDKNSPLHF
TGTGCCACATGCCGGGACAAAAATTCACCCCTCCACTTT
>TRBD2|TRBV5-1|.|TRBJ2-1
CASSPLHNRGGNNEQFF
TGCGCCAGCAGCCCGCTCCATAACCGGGGGGGTAACAATGAGCAGTTCTTC
>TRBD1|TRBV27|.|TRBJ1-2
CASSRDRGGYTF
TGTGCCAGCAGTAGGGACAGAGGGGGCTACACCTTC
>TRBD1|TRBV5-6|.|TRBJ1-3
CASTKGARDTIYF
TGTGCCAGCACAAAGGGGGCAAGAGACACCATATATTTT
>TRBD1|TRBV6-5|.|TRBJ2-7
CASSHRGRGEQYF
TGTGCCAGCAGTCACAGGGGGCGAGGGGAGCAGTACTTC
>TRBD2|TRBV7-2|.|TRBJ2-5
CASSLVGLAGRETQYF
TGTGCCAGCAGCTTAGTCGGACTAGCGGGGAGGGAGACCCAGTACTTC
>.|TRBV7-9|.|TRBJ2-1
CASSLGRGSDEQFF
TGTGCCAGCAGCTTAGGCAGGGGAAGCGATGAGCAGTTCTTC
>TRBD1|TRBV19|.|TRBJ1-5
CASSPRTGNSNQPQHF
TGTGCCAGTAGTCCCCGGACAGGGAATAGCAATCAGCCCCAGCATTTT
>.|TRBV5-6|few|TRBJ1-1
CASSLDLNTEAFF
TGTGCCAGCAGCTTGGACTTGAACACTGAAGCTTTCTTT
>TRBD1|TRBV5-1|.|TRBJ1-1
CASSLTGGTEAFF
TGCGCCAGCAGCTTAACAGGGGGCACTGAAGCTTTCTTT
>TRBD2|TRBV9|few|TRBJ2-1
CASSRSGVYNEQFF
TGTGCCAGCAGTCGAAGCGGGGTCTACAATGAGCAGTTCTTC
>.|TRBV5-1|.|TRBJ1-4
CASSLVRGNEKLFF
TGCGCCAGCAGCTTGGTCAGGGGAAATGAAAAACTGTTTTTT
>.|TRBV30|.|TRBJ2-3
CAWSSASDFTDTQYF
TGTGCCTGGAGTTCAGCCAGCGACTTCACAGATACGCAGTATTTT
>TRBD1|TRBV7-3|.|TRBJ2-1
CASSLAPQGNEQFF
TGTGCCAGCAGCTTGGCACCACAGGGGAACGAGCAGTTCTTC
>.|TRBV12-3/TRBV12-4|.|TRBJ2-7
CASSLQGYEQYF
TGTGCCAGCAGTCTCCAGGGTTACGAGCAGTACTTC
>TRBD2|TRBV27|.|TRBJ2-7
CASSTIAGRDEQYF
TGTGCCAGCAGTACAATAGCGGGCCGAGATGAGCAGTACTTC
>TRBD1|TRBV5-1|.|TRBJ2-7
CASSLGGTGSYEQYF
TGCGCCAGCAGCTTGGGGGGGACAGGGTCCTACGAGCAGTACTTC
>TRBD2|TRBV5-1|.|TRBJ2-5
CASSSEEWTSGLRGRTQYF
TGCGCCAGCAGCTCCGAGGAATGGACTAGCGGGTTGCGTGGGAGAACCCAGTACTTC
>.|TRBV12-3/TRBV12-4|.|TRBJ1-4
CASSLRRSEKLFF
TGTGCCAGCAGTTTGAGGCGGTCTGAAAAACTGTTTTTT
>TRBD2|TRBV4-1|.|TRBJ2-5
CASSPQILAGQETQYF
TGCGCCAGCAGCCCTCAAATACTAGCGGGGCAAGAGACCCAGTACTTC
>.|TRBV4-1|.|TRBJ2-2
CASSQVTKADTGELFF
TGCGCCAGCAGCCAAGTTACAAAAGCGGACACCGGGGAGCTGTTTTTT
>.|TRBV7-8|.|TRBJ2-1
CASSSRVRGANYNEQFF
TGTGCCAGCAGTTCAAGGGTTCGCGGGGCGAATTACAATGAGCAGTTCTTC
>.|TRBV28|once|TRBJ1-4
CASSPRRTVTNEKLFF
TGTGCCAGCAGTCCCCGTAGGACAGTGACTAATGAAAAACTGTTTTTT
>.|TRBV2|.|TRBJ2-5
CASHYYLTGTQYF
TGTGCCAGCCATTATTACCTGACGGGGACCCAGTACTTC
>TRBD2|TRBV28|.|TRBJ2-5
CASSPPGLAEETQYF
TGTGCCAGCAGTCCTCCGGGACTAGCGGAAGAGACCCAGTACTTC
>.|TRBV12-3/TRBV12-4|.|TRBJ2-2
CASSWRYTGELFF
TGTGCCAGCAGTTGGCGGTACACCGGGGAGCTGTTTTTT
>.|TRBV7-2|.|TRBJ2-2
CASSLAARGRAGELFF
TGTGCCAGCAGCTTAGCGGCGCGGGGTCGGGCCGGGGAGCTGTTTTTT
>TRBD2|TRBV3-1/TRBV3-2|.|TRBJ2-3
CASSLGTSGADTQYF
TGTGCCAGCAGTCTCGGGACTAGCGGCGCAGATACGCAGTATTTT
>.|TRBV2|.|TRBJ1-6
CASSATANNSPLHF
TGTGCCAGCAGTGCAACAGCTAATAATTCACCCCTCCACTTT
>.|TRBV5-5|.|TRBJ2-6
CASSLAPSGANVLTF
TGTGCCAGCAGCTTAGCTCCATCTGGGGCCAACGTCCTGACTTTC
>.|TRBV19|.|TRBJ2-7
CASRQQGNSYEQYF
TGTGCCAGCCGACAACAGGGAAACTCCTACGAGCAGTACTTC
>TRBD1|TRBV9|.|TRBJ1-2
CASSAQGGTDGYTF
TGTGCCAGCAGCGCCCAGGGGGGCACCGATGGCTACACCTTC
>TRBD2|TRBV7-3|.|TRBJ2-3
CASSSMAGGVDTQYF
TGTGCCAGCAGCTCCATGGCGGGGGGAGTTGATACGCAGTATTTT
>TRBD1|TRBV5-1|.|TRBJ1-1
CASSPRTGLNTEAFF
TGCGCCAGCAGCCCCAGGACAGGGCTGAACACTGAAGCTTTCTTT
>TRBD1|TRBV3-1/TRBV3-2|.|TRBJ1-2
CASSPQTGDYGYTF
TGTGCCAGCAGCCCTCAGACAGGGGATTATGGCTACACCTTC
>.|TRBV1|.|TRBJ1-5
CTSSQDHSGSNQPQHF
TGCACCAGCAGCCAAGATCATTCGGGGAGCAATCAGCCCCAGCATTTT
>TRBD1|TRBV5-4|once|TRBJ1-1
CASSLNRGVGGTEAFF
TGTGCCAGCAGCCTGAACAGGGGAGTGGGAGGCACTGAAGCTTTCTTT
>TRBD2|TRBV3-1/TRBV3-2|.|TRBJ2-3
CASSYSGGITDTQYF
TGTGCCAGCAGCTATAGCGGGGGGATCACAGATACGCAGTATTTT
>TRBD1|TRBV4-2|.|TRBJ2-7
CASSHPDRGLETNTYEQYF
TGTGCCAGCAGCCATCCGGACAGGGGGCTGGAGACTAATACCTACGAGCAGTACTTC